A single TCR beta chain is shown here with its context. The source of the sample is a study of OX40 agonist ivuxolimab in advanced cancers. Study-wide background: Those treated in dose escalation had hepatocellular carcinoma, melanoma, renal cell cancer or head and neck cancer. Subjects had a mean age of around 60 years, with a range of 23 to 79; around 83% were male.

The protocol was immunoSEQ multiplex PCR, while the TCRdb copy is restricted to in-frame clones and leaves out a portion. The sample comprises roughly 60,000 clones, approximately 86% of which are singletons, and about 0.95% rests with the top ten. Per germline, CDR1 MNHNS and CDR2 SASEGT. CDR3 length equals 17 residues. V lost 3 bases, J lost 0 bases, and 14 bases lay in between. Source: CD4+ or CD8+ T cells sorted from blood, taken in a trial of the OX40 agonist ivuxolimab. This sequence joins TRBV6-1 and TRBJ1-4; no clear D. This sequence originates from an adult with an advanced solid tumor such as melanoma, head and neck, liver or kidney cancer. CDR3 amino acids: CASSDDIEGTTNEKLFF. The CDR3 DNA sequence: TGTGCCAGCAGTGATGATATAGAGGGAACAACTAATGAAAAACTGTTTTTT.